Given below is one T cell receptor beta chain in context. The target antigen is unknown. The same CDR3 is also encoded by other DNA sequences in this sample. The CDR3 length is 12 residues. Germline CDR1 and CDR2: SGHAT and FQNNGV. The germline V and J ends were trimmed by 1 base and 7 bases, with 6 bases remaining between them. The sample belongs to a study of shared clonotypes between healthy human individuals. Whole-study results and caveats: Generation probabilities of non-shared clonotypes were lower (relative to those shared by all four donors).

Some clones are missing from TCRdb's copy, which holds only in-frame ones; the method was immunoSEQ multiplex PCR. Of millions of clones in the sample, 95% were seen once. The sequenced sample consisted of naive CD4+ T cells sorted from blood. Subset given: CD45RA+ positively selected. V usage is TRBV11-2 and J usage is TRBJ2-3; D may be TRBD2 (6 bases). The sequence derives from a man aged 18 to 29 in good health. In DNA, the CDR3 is TGTGCCAGCAGCTTAGGCGGGAATACGCAGTATTTT. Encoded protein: CASSLGGNTQYF.